This T cell receptor beta chain was obtained from a study of T cell responses to AZD1222 COVID-19 vaccine (dated by TCRdb to the early 2020s). About the full investigation: AZD1222 recipients with second doses at about 4 weeks or about 12 weeks were pooled, because spike-specific TCR depth and breadth did not differ between schedules. A total of about 250 trial participants underwent TCR sequencing, of whom under 220 had received two doses of AZD1222 and about 25 had received two doses of the MenACWY control vaccine. Trial participants were enrolled by age into 18-55, 56-69 and 70-plus year subgroups, with about 150, 27 and 61 TCR-sequenced participants respectively. Study-level results and caveats: After two AZD1222 doses, spike-specific TCR breadth and depth were significantly higher than at day 0 and than in MenACWY recipients. Participants were mostly white British and included more females than males, and it was suggested by the authors that clonal diversity may have been underestimated. The 56-69-year group was small, and its depth increase did not reach significance, likely because of low power. CD4 TCRs associated with the vaccine covered the entire spike protein, and the dominant responses were in regions 160-218 and 743-854. Nearly half of unique spike-specific TCRs reportedly recognized epitopes outside regions mutated in the B.1.351 and B.1.1.7 variants. Conclusions about previously exposed vaccinees were limited because only a handful of AZD1222 recipients were SARS-CoV-2 seropositive at baseline. No day 14 peak-response samples were available, so repertoires were characterized only after the peak T cell response.

As regards this clone: There is no known antigen for this receptor. No base qualities exist here, and no much larger clone lies one base off it.

V and J are trimmed by 5 bases and 3 bases, and the gene matches miss 6 bases of the junction. Measured from the cysteine to the phenylalanine, the CDR3 is 13 residues long. Here the CDR3 DNA is all that survives: 39 bases in frame from base 1. The germline V gene provides CDR1 SQVTM and CDR2 ANQGSEA. What this sample's time point label stands for: baseline before first vaccination. The vaccinee samples were drawn from two UK trials, COV001 and COV002, one of which was a single-blind randomized controlled phase 2/3 trial testing AZD1222 (ChAdOx1 nCoV-19) in healthy adults. Trial participant PBMC samples were collected at day 0 and day 28 after the second dose for TCRbeta chain sequencing. The CDR3 regions of human TCRbeta chains were analyzed by immunosequencing. The study's processing was this. TCRs in the repertoires were compared against a reference library of SARS-CoV-2-specific TCRs that had been generated with the MIRA antigen-specificity platform. Breadth meant the fraction of unique TCRs that were SARS-CoV-2-associated, whereas depth meant the fraction of total T cells that were SARS-CoV-2-associated. Using the MIRA data, each spike-specific TCR was mapped to the spike region that the TCR reacts to and placed in a CD4 or CD8 class. Log10-transformed breadth and depth values were compared by one-way ANOVA with Sidak's multiple comparisons tests. TCRdb stores this immuneACCESS table with in-frame sequences only. Part of the clones is absent; in the studies checked, under half of the shortfall reflects unresolved V genes, and no reason is known for the rest. The V and J calls and clone size were taken over from that table, and D and trimming were inferred from the DNA. The sample table holds about 140,000 clones, of which around 90% were seen once. Of the sample, under 3.5% falls within the top ten clones.

Source: peripheral blood, taken on day 0 of AZD1222 vaccination. This clonotype was obtained from an adult in good health. The chain is assembled from TRBV29-1 and TRBJ1-2; TRBD1 lines up with 7 middle nucleotides. Read as DNA, the sequence is TGCAGCGTTTCTACCCAGGGGGACTATGGCTACACCTTC. It translates as CSVSTQGDYGYTF.